The 25 T cell receptor beta chains given below trace back to one sample, sequenced in a study of cytomegalovirus exposure and HLA in healthy donors. Profiling relied on immunoSEQ multiplex PCR, and the TCRdb table lists in-frame clones only, not all of them. The sample carries about 120,000 clones, around 90% recorded once. Source material: PBMCs. Receptor source: a woman aged 18-35 years in good health and CMV-seronegative.

This clone was seen just once. The genes are TRBV27 and TRBJ2-7, with 7 bases fitting TRBD2. Germline V gives CDR1 MNHEY, CDR2 SMNVEV (reference sequence). CDR3 size: 13 residues. Trimming took 6 bases from V and 7 from J; bases not matched to a gene: 9. CDR3 sequence: CASRPLGGGEQYF. CDR3 nucleotide sequence: TGTGCCAGCAGACCCTTGGGGGGAGGGGAGCAGTACTTC.

The sample holds one count of this clone. This sequence joins TRBV7-8 and TRBJ2-5, with a tentative D call TRBD1 (6 bases). V shed 7 bases and J shed 4 bases, with 13 bases lying between them. Germline CDR1 and CDR2: SGHVS and FQNEAQ. CDR3 length: 13 amino acids. The CDR3 loop reads CASTPRGVETQYF. The CDR3 nucleotides are TGTGCCAGCACCCCCAGGGGAGTAGAGACCCAGTACTTC. The entire variable domain, with the rest obtained from reference TRBV7-8 and TRBJ2-5, is as follows: GAGVSQSPRYKVAKRGQDVALRCDPISGHVSLFWYQQALGQGPEFLTYFQNEAQLDKSGLPSDRFFAERPEGSVSTLKIQRTQQEDSAVYLCASTPRGVETQYFGPGTRLLVL.

This clone was counted once. The chain links TRBV27 to TRBJ2-7, with 7 bases matching TRBD1. The CDR3 extends over 14 amino acids. Unmatched junction bases numbered 5, after V lost 6 bases and J lost 0 bases. Germline CDR1 is MNHEY and CDR2 is SMNVEV (reference sequence). DNA of the CDR3: TGTGCCAGCAGACCTTGGGACAGCTCCTACGAGCAGTACTTC. Its protein product is CASRPWDSSYEQYF.

The chain combines TRBV19 with TRBJ2-2; D is possibly TRBD1 (6 bases). Between the trimmed V and J ends, which lost 3 bases and 6 bases, there was a span of 14 bases. This CDR3 has 15 amino acids. Germline CDR1 is LNHDA and CDR2 is SQIVND (reference sequence). CDR3 residues: CASSIWTAVSGELFF. The CDR3, as DNA: TGTGCCAGTAGTATTTGGACAGCCGTCTCCGGGGAGCTGTTTTTT.

This chain uses TRBV11-3 with TRBJ2-7, with 8 nucleotides matching TRBD1. This CDR3 has 15 amino acids. Germline V gene data show CDR1 as SGHNT and CDR2 as YENEEA. With V trimmed by 5 bases and J by 5 bases, 11 bases remained unmatched. CDR3 loop: CASSLRWGQVNEQYF. The CDR3 nucleotides read TGTGCCAGCAGCCTAAGATGGGGACAGGTTAACGAGCAGTACTTC.

V usage is TRBV7-9 and J usage is TRBJ2-5; 7 bases are shared with TRBD2. The CDR3 covers 15 residues. Losses at the gene ends were 0 bases for V and 5 bases for J; bases not matched to a gene: 6. CDR1 is SEHNR, CDR2 FQNEAQ, per germline (reference sequence). The CDR3: CASSLAAGKGETQYF. In nucleotides, the CDR3 is TGTGCCAGCAGCTTAGCAGCGGGGAAGGGTGAGACCCAGTACTTC.

The V call is TRBV7-4, the J call TRBJ1-1; TRBD1 aligns across 8 bases. CDR1 and CDR2 from the germline V gene are SGHVT and SQSDAQ. CDR3 size: 14 residues. Germline trimming cut 5 bases from V and 8 bases from J; bases unmatched to any gene: 10. The CDR3 DNA follows: TGTGCCAGCAGCACCGGACAGGGTCCCACAGAAGCTTTCTTT. As protein: CASSTGQGPTEAFF. Filled out from reference TRBV7-4 and TRBJ1-1, the complete variable domain reads GAGVSQSPRYKVAKRGRDVALRCDSISGHVTLYWYRQTLGQGSEVLTYSQSDAQRDKSGRPSGRFSAERPERSVSTLKIQRTEQGDSAVYLCASSTGQGPTEAFFGQGTRLTVV.

The CDR3 loop reads CAISESDRGHEQYF. The CDR3 coding sequence is TGTGCCATCAGTGAATCCGACAGGGGGCACGAGCAGTACTTC. This chain links TRBV10-3 with TRBJ2-7; 10 bases are shared with TRBD1. Germline trimming cut 3 bases from V and 5 bases from J; bases unmatched to any gene: 4. The germline V gene has CDR1 ENHRY and CDR2 SYGVKD. The CDR3 totals 14 residues.

The chain couples TRBV14 to TRBJ1-2; no reliable D call. In germline, CDR1 is SGHDN, CDR2 FVKESK. V gave up 1 base and J gave up 5 bases, with 11 bases separating them. The CDR3 is 14 residues long. The CDR3 nucleotides read TGTGCCAGCAGCCAAGGCATGGCAACATATGGCTACACCTTC. Encoded protein: CASSQGMATYGYTF.

The chain couples TRBV6-9 to TRBJ2-5; D call uncertain. The CDR3 is made up of 15 amino acids. V lost 3 bases, J lost 0 bases, and 11 bases lay in between. CDR1 and CDR2 (germline): MNHGY, SVAAGI. CDR3 amino acids: CASSYSESHQETQYF. CDR3 bases: TGTGCCAGCAGTTACTCAGAATCCCACCAAGAGACCCAGTACTTC.

This clone was counted once. The chain links TRBV4-2 to TRBJ2-3; tentative D call: TRBD2 (6 bases). V was clipped by 1 base and J by 0 bases, with 14 bases between them. CDR1 is LGHNA and CDR2 is YNFKEQ in the germline V gene. This CDR3 is 17 amino acids long. The CDR3 loop is CASSQGPAGTSTDTQYF. Here the CDR3 DNA reads TGTGCCAGCAGCCAAGGGCCAGCGGGCACGAGCACAGATACGCAGTATTTT.

This clone was seen once. The V gene is TRBV5-1, the J gene TRBJ1-1; no clear D. There are 14 residues in the CDR3. The germline V gene has CDR1 SGHRS and CDR2 YFSETQ. V dropped 6 bases and J dropped 6 bases, with 18 bases sitting between them. CDR3 bases: TGCGCCAGCAAGCCGGGCCGGGGTCGTCCTGAAGCTTTCTTT. This translates into CASKPGRGRPEAFF.

CDR3 in DNA: TGTGCCAGTCGGACAGGGAGCAATCAGCCCCAGCATTTT. It yields the protein CASRTGSNQPQHF. The chain links TRBV10-3 to TRBJ1-5, with TRBD1 matching over 8 bases. The CDR3 spans 13 residues. Germline V gene data show CDR1 as ENHRY and CDR2 as SYGVKD. The ends lost 10 bases at V and 1 base at J; junction bases unmatched: 3.

In this sample, this clone turned up once. The rearrangement links TRBV7-9 to TRBJ2-2; possible D gene TRBD2, 5 bases. CDR3 length equals 15 residues. Germline loops: CDR1 SEHNR, CDR2 FQNEAQ (reference sequence). The V and J ends lost 6 bases and 4 bases respectively, with 15 bases between them. CDR3 in amino acids: CASRQGRGPTGELFF. CDR3 in DNA: TGTGCCAGCAGACAAGGCCGAGGGCCCACCGGGGAGCTGTTTTTT.

The genes are TRBV18 and TRBJ2-5, with D maybe TRBD2 (6 bases). Trimming took 2 bases from V and 4 from J, leaving 20 bases between them. Per germline, CDR1 KGHSH and CDR2 LQKENI. There are 17 residues in the CDR3. In DNA form, the CDR3 reads TGTGCCAGCTCACCAGAATCGGCTAACTACGGGGGAGAGACCCAGTACTTC. Translating gives CASSPESANYGGETQYF.

The rearrangement uses TRBV30 and TRBJ1-2; D is undetermined. Trimming stripped 2 bases from V and 0 bases from J, with 16 bases between. The CDR3 consists of 16 residues. Looked up from germline, CDR1 is GTSNPN and CDR2 is SVGIG (reference sequence). The CDR3 bases are TGTGCCTGGAGTCTATCGGGGTTCTCCGCTAACTATGGCTACACCTTC. This translates into CAWSLSGFSANYGYTF. The variable domain in full, with the rest retrieved from reference TRBV30 and TRBJ1-2, is SQTIHQWPATLVQPVGSPLSLECTVEGTSNPNLYWYRQAAGRGLQLLFYSVGIGQISSEVPQNLSASRPQDRQFILSSKKLLLSDSGFYLCAWSLSGFSANYGYTFGSGTRLTVV.

This clone was counted a few times. The chain is built from TRBV6-6 and TRBJ1-5; 10 bases match TRBD1. This CDR3 has 16 amino acids. CDR1 and CDR2 from the germline V gene are MNHNY and SVGAGI (reference sequence). V shed 4 bases and J 2 bases; nucleotides not matched to a gene: 5. DNA for the CDR3: TGTGCCAGCAGTTCCCAGGGGACAGGGGGCAATCAGCCCCAGCATTTT. This gives the protein CASSSQGTGGNQPQHF.

The chain joins TRBV10-3 to TRBJ2-3; TRBD2 matches at 9 bases. This CDR3 contains 15 residues. V gave up 10 bases and J gave up 4 bases; unmatched junction bases: 12. The V gene's germline CDR1 is ENHRY and CDR2 SYGVKD. The CDR3 sequence is CATSSGSKRPDTQYF. In DNA form, the CDR3 reads TGTGCCACGAGTAGCGGGAGTAAGCGCCCAGATACGCAGTATTTT.

The rearrangement links TRBV7-3 to TRBJ1-1; a weak D match, TRBD1 (6 bases). The CDR3 totals 14 residues. V was clipped by 1 base and J by 4 bases, with 10 bases between them. CDR1 is SGHTA and CDR2 is FQGTGA in the germline V gene. The DNA of the CDR3 is TGTGCCAGCAGCTTAAGTAGGGGGAGCACTGAAGCTTTCTTT. Its protein product is CASSLSRGSTEAFF. The full variable domain, rest sourced from reference TRBV7-3 and TRBJ1-1, is GAGVSQTPSNKVTEKGKYVELRCDPISGHTALYWYRQSLGQGPEFLIYFQGTGAADDSGLPNDRFFAVRPEGSVSTLKIQRTERGDSAVYLCASSLSRGSTEAFFGQGTRLTVV.

This chain connects TRBV30 to TRBJ1-2, with TRBD1 matching 7 bases. The ends lost 5 bases at V and 4 bases at J; junction bases unmatched: 7. Germline CDR1 and CDR2: GTSNPN and SVGIG (reference sequence). The CDR3 loop spans 13 amino acids. The chain's CDR3 is CAWEAGTVYGYTF. Written as DNA, the CDR3 is TGTGCCTGGGAGGCCGGGACAGTCTATGGCTACACCTTC.

For the CDR3, the DNA is TGTGCCAGCAAGCAGGGGGCTAGAGGTCAGCCCCAGCATTTT. Protein product: CASKQGARGQPQHF. This chain uses TRBV28 with TRBJ1-5, with TRBD1 matching 8 bases. The V gene end was trimmed by 7 bases and the J gene end by 6 bases; junction bases not matched to a gene: 8. CDR1 and CDR2 (germline): MDHEN, SYDVKM. The CDR3 is made up of 14 amino acids.

This sequence joins TRBV5-6 and TRBJ2-1; TRBD2 might be the D (5 bases). The CDR3 spans 13 residues. Trimming pared 3 bases from V and 7 bases from J, leaving 11 bases between. CDR1 and CDR2 from the germline V gene are SGHDT and YYEEEE. The CDR3 coding sequence is TGTGCCAGCAGCTCCGCCGGGGAGAATGAGCAGTTCTTC. Translation gives CASSSAGENEQFF.

V gene TRBV9 combines with J gene TRBJ2-1, with 8 bases lining up with TRBD2. V was clipped by 3 bases and J by 6 bases; unmatched bases: 8. Germline lookup yields CDR1 SGDLS and CDR2 YYNGEE. CDR3 length equals 15 residues. CDR3 amino acids: CASSDKRELGNEQFF. For the CDR3, the DNA is TGTGCCAGCAGCGACAAGCGGGAGCTAGGCAATGAGCAGTTCTTC.

V gene TRBV19 combines with J gene TRBJ2-7; 7 bases map to TRBD1. Germline lookup yields CDR1 LNHDA and CDR2 SQIVND (reference sequence). The CDR3 extends over 14 amino acids. With V trimmed by 5 bases and J by 0 bases, 4 bases remained unmatched. CDR3 sequence: CASSSGDSSYEQYF. CDR3 sequence (DNA): TGTGCCAGTAGTTCCGGGGACAGCTCCTACGAGCAGTACTTC.

The chain carries TRBV6-5 and TRBJ1-6; D gene ambiguous. From germline, CDR1 is MNHEY and CDR2 SVGAGI. The V gene lost 5 bases and the J gene lost 5 bases, with 10 bases spanning the gap. This CDR3 region has 14 residues. CDR3 sequence: CASSRTVDNSPLHF. DNA for the CDR3: TGTGCCAGCAGTCGGACTGTTGATAATTCACCCCTCCACTTT.